Each of the 6 T cell receptor beta chains below was sequenced from the same sample in a study of lymphopenia after photon versus proton radiotherapy. Clones were read by immunoSEQ multiplex PCR, and TCRdb kept only the in-frame ones, dropping some. The repertoire has tens of thousands of clones, just over 90% of them found once; the top ten carry approximately 2.6%. The starting material was peripheral blood, obtained from a patient treated with photon-based radiotherapy. The receptors derive from a woman in her seventies with pancreatic cancer.

This sequence joins TRBV7-3 and TRBJ2-4; no clear D gene. The V gene's germline CDR1 is SGHTA and CDR2 FQGTGA. Trimming removed 4 bases at V and 11 bases at J, with 15 bases between. The CDR3 has 13 residues. In DNA form, the CDR3 reads TGTGCCAGCAGCTCAGATGGGCCGGGTCTTCAGTACTTC. It translates to CASSSDGPGLQYF.

This clone came up once. The genes are TRBV9 and TRBJ1-5; D not resolved. The CDR3 is 14 residues long. The V gene lost 2 bases and the J gene lost 6 bases, with 12 bases spanning the gap. Looked up from germline, CDR1 is SGDLS and CDR2 is YYNGEE. CDR3 sequence (DNA): TGTGCCAGCAGCGTTTTAGGAGTGGGTCAGCCCCAGCATTTT. It encodes CASSVLGVGQPQHF.

The genes are TRBV11-2 and TRBJ2-1, with 8 bases lining up with TRBD2. The V gene's germline CDR1 is SGHAT and CDR2 FQNNGV. The CDR3 covers 18 residues. The ends lost 7 bases at V and 1 base at J; junction bases unmatched: 15. In DNA, the CDR3 is TGTGCCAGCAACTCCGGGACTAGTCTAGGGGGGTCCTACAATGAGCAGTTCTTC. Protein sequence: CASNSGTSLGGSYNEQFF.

The chain combines TRBV14 with TRBJ2-5; D not certain. V was clipped by 6 bases and J by 7 bases, with 12 bases between them. This CDR3 is 12 amino acids long. Germline CDR1 is SGHDN and CDR2 is FVKESK. The CDR3 is CASRTGVGTQYF. As DNA, the CDR3 is TGTGCCAGCAGAACCGGAGTAGGGACCCAGTACTTC.

This clone was seen only once. The CDR3 here is CASSPIWTGTKYQETQYF. CDR3 DNA sequence: TGTGCCAGCAGTCCCATCTGGACAGGGACGAAGTACCAAGAGACCCAGTACTTC. V gene TRBV27 combines with J gene TRBJ2-5, with TRBD1 matching 8 bases. The V and J ends lost 5 bases and 0 bases, in that order; junction bases with no gene match: 14. CDR1 and CDR2 from the germline V gene are MNHEY and SMNVEV (reference sequence). The CDR3 totals 18 residues.

This clone was found a few times. The chain joins TRBV19 to TRBJ2-2; D not resolved. Germline values: CDR1 LNHDA, CDR2 SQIVND (reference sequence). The CDR3 totals 13 residues. Trimming cost V 3 bases and J 2 bases, with 4 bases left between them. CDR3 in DNA: TGTGCCAGTAGTATTCCCAACACCGGGGAGCTGTTTTTT. It is translated as CASSIPNTGELFF.